This T cell receptor beta chain was sequenced in a study of PD-L1 blockade in urothelial cancer. Across the whole study: From 0 to 3 prior chemotherapy regimens had been given to the patients.

Germline CDR1 is MDHEN and CDR2 is SYDVKM. Trimming stripped 2 bases from V and 2 bases from J, with 13 bases between. The CDR3 runs 16 residues. As for time point: pretreatment peripheral blood. Only in-frame clones appear in the TCRdb table, and some are missing; sequencing was by immunoSEQ multiplex PCR. This sample has more than 35,000 clones, with just over 90% found just once. The rearrangement joins TRBV28 to TRBJ1-3; maybe TRBD1 (6 bases). The receptor was derived from a woman aged 60 to 75 with urothelial cancer. The sequences come from PBMCs, collected around atezolizumab (anti-PD-L1) treatment. The CDR3 DNA reads TGTGCCAGCAGTTTAGAAACAGGGCTCACTGGAAACACCATATATTTT. Translation gives CASSLETGLTGNTIYF. The full variable domain, completed using reference TRBV28 and TRBJ1-3, is DVKVTQSSRYLVKRTGEKVFLECVQDMDHENMFWYRQDPGLGLRLIYFSYDVKMKEKGDIPEGYSVSREKKERFSLILESASTNQTSMYLCASSLETGLTGNTIYFGEGSWLTVV.